One sample yielded the 31 T cell receptor beta chains listed below, sequenced in a study of blood T cells in healthy people across ages. The second PCR ran about 7 to 12 cycles with a sample-barcoded 5' primer and J-beta primers. TCRdb itself ran the 5' RACE reads through MiXCR, one entry per CDR3 protein. The data contain 850,000 to 1,000,000 distinct CDR3 sequences, 51% of them seen just once; the ten biggest clones take up around 21%. Sequencing was done on a sample of blood. These TCRs come from a woman aged 60 to 75 in good health.

This clonotype was detected only a few times. The chain links TRBV3-1 to TRBJ1-2; D gene uncertain. This CDR3 spans 12 amino acids. V lost 1 base and J 8 bases, leaving 8 bases between the germline ends. Germline V gives CDR1 LGHDT, CDR2 YNNKEL (reference sequence). DNA for the CDR3: TGTGCCAGCAGCCAAGGGGAGGGAGGCTACACCTTC. It encodes CASSQGEGGYTF.

The chain combines TRBV4-1 with TRBJ2-3, with TRBD1 matching over 9 bases. Germline V gives CDR1 MGHRA, CDR2 YSYEKL. V gave up 4 bases and J gave up 0 bases; unmatched junction bases: 8. This CDR3 contains 17 residues. CDR3 amino acids: CASSRPGQGYSTDTQYF. As DNA, the CDR3 is TGCGCCAGCAGCCGACCGGGACAGGGCTACAGCACAGATACGCAGTATTTT.

This chain's CDR3 is CASSFDGRRTYEQYF. For the CDR3, the DNA is TGTGCCAGCAGTTTTGACGGGAGACGCACCTACGAGCAGTACTTC. V is TRBV27 and J is TRBJ2-7; perhaps TRBD2 as D (6 bases). Germline V gene data show CDR1 as MNHEY and CDR2 as SMNVEV (reference sequence). This CDR3 has 15 residues. Trimming removed 3 bases from V and 2 bases from J, with 14 bases in between.

This clonotype was seen a few times. V and J are TRBV7-3 and TRBJ2-3; 11 bases fit TRBD2. The CDR3 consists of 14 residues. The V and J ends lost 6 bases and 8 bases, in that order; junction bases with no gene match: 7. CDR1 is SGHTA and CDR2 is FQGTGA in the germline V gene. Here the CDR3 reads CASSSQTSGVTQYF. The DNA for the CDR3 is TGTGCCAGCAGTTCCCAGACTAGCGGGGTTACGCAGTATTTT. The variable domain in full, completed from reference TRBV7-3 and TRBJ2-3, reads GAGVSQTPSNKVTEKGKYVELRCDPISGHTALYWYRQSLGQGPEFLIYFQGTGAADDSGLPNDRFFAVRPEGSVSTLKIQRTERGDSAVYLCASSSQTSGVTQYFGPGTRLTVL.

Comments on this clonotype: One end of the junction does not line up with germline, which may come from a read error. The chain couples TRBV28 to TRBJ1-4; the D gene is possibly TRBD1 (5 bases). The CDR3 has 16 residues. Germline values: CDR1 MDHEN, CDR2 SYDVKM. The CDR3 bases are TGTGCCAGCAGCTCCGGCCAGACTTATGGGGGTGAAGAACTGTTTTTT. It is translated as CASSSGQTYGGEELFF.

In the case of this clonotype: The junction shows a germline mismatch at one end, possibly a read error. The V gene is TRBV19, the J gene TRBJ2-3; D not resolved. The CDR3 spans 12 residues. Germline V gene data show CDR1 as LNHDA and CDR2 as SQIVND (reference sequence). The CDR3 DNA reads as TGTGCTAGTAGTATATTCGGAGATACGCAGTATTTT. It specifies CASSIFGDTQYF.

The chain combines TRBV28 with TRBJ2-5, with D maybe TRBD1 (5 bases). CDR3 size: 17 residues. Germline loops: CDR1 MDHEN, CDR2 SYDVKM. V was trimmed by 5 bases and J by 11 bases, leaving 30 bases between them. The CDR3 sequence: CASSPYRKKNIYNEQYF. The CDR3 DNA sequence: TGTGCCAGCAGTCCATACAGGAAAAAAAATATCTACAATGAGCAGTACTTC.

The chain couples TRBV12-3 or TRBV12-4 to TRBJ2-5; TRBD1 aligns across 7 bases. The V and J ends lost 1 base and 7 bases, in that order; junction bases with no gene match: 3. This CDR3 has 13 amino acids. For the CDR3, the DNA is TGTGCCAGCAGTTTAGGACAGGGTGGGACCCAGTACTTC. It is translated as CASSLGQGGTQYF.

The chain combines TRBV2 with TRBJ1-5; a possible D gene is TRBD1 (5 bases). Germline CDR1 is SNHLY and CDR2 is FYNNEI. This CDR3 has 15 residues. The ends were cut back, 7 bases at V and 2 bases at J, with 15 bases in the middle. CDR3 region: CASILLPGGNQPQHF. CDR3 coding DNA: TGTGCCAGCATTTTACTACCGGGGGGCAATCAGCCCCAGCATTTT.

This clonotype showed up just a few times. The chain links TRBV12-3 or TRBV12-4 to TRBJ2-7; the D gene is possibly TRBD2 (6 bases). This CDR3 has 15 amino acids. The germline V and J ends were trimmed by 6 bases and 0 bases, with 15 bases remaining between them. The DNA of the CDR3 is TGTGCCAGCAGCCCCCTATGGGGAGGCTCCTACGAGCAGTACTTC. As protein: CASSPLWGGSYEQYF.

The chain has TRBV6-5 and TRBJ2-7; D is perhaps TRBD1 (5 bases). CDR3 length: 13 amino acids. Germline CDR1 is MNHEY and CDR2 is SVGAGI. Trimming removed 5 bases from V and 7 bases from J, with 15 bases in between. CDR3 nucleotides: TGTGCCAGCAGTGATCGACAGCTAGGGGAGCAGTACTTC. Protein sequence: CASSDRQLGEQYF.

Many counts were recorded for this clonotype. V usage is TRBV6-6 and J usage is TRBJ2-3; D unclear. Trimming left V 6 bases short and J 1 base short, with 2 bases between. Looked up from germline, CDR1 is MNHNY and CDR2 is SVGAGI (reference sequence). This CDR3 is built from 11 residues. DNA for the CDR3: TGTGCCAGCAGGCGCACAGATACGCAGTATTTT. Translation: CASRRTDTQYF.

V usage is TRBV7-7 and J usage is TRBJ2-2; 7 bases are a match to TRBD1. The CDR3 spans 17 residues. The V gene end was trimmed by 5 bases and the J gene end by 5 bases; junction bases not matched to a gene: 14. CDR1 and CDR2 from the germline V gene are SSHAT and FNYEAQ (reference sequence). In nucleotides, the CDR3 is TGTGCCAGCAGCCCGTCCCGGACAGGTTTTTTGACCGGGGAGCTGTTTTTT. It specifies CASSPSRTGFLTGELFF.

CDR3 in amino acids: CASSSRGRGLREKLFF. The CDR3 DNA sequence: TGTGCCAGCAGTTCCCGAGGGAGGGGCTTACGTGAAAAACTGTTTTTT. The J gene is TRBJ1-4, the V gene TRBV12-3 or TRBV12-4; D might be TRBD1 (5 bases). The CDR3 loop spans 16 amino acids. The V and J ends lost 4 bases and 7 bases respectively, with 19 bases between them.

The chain has TRBV12-3 or TRBV12-4 and TRBJ2-3, with 9 nucleotides matching TRBD1. The CDR3 spans 15 residues. V lost 6 bases and J lost 2; bases outside the gene matches: 6. The CDR3 reads CASSPDRGYTDTQYF. The CDR3 DNA sequence: TGTGCCAGCAGCCCCGACAGGGGGTACACAGATACGCAGTATTTT.

The rearrangement links TRBV27 to TRBJ2-1, with TRBD1 identical over 7 bases. Germline-derived CDR1 and CDR2 are MNHEY and SMNVEV (reference sequence). The V gene end was trimmed by 8 bases and the J gene end by 3 bases; junction bases not matched to a gene: 7. This CDR3 comprises 14 residues. DNA for the CDR3: TGTGCCAGCTTGTCCGGGACAGACTACAATGAGCAGTTCTTC. Translating it yields CASLSGTDYNEQFF.

J is TRBJ2-1 and V is TRBV11-2; 9 bases are shared with TRBD2. The germline V gene has CDR1 SGHAT and CDR2 FQNNGV. J was trimmed by 9 bases and V by 5 bases; bases with no gene match: 14. The CDR3 totals 16 residues. The CDR3 here is CASSATSGLLEGEQFF. The CDR3 DNA is TGTGCCAGCAGCGCGACTAGCGGCCTTCTTGAGGGTGAGCAGTTCTTC.

The rearrangement links TRBV27 to TRBJ1-2, with 9 bases lining up with TRBD1. From germline, CDR1 is MNHEY and CDR2 SMNVEV (reference sequence). J was trimmed by 4 bases and V by 8 bases; bases with no gene match: 17. The CDR3 extends over 17 amino acids. CDR3 residues: CASRRKGTGKISYGYTF. The CDR3 DNA reads TGTGCCAGCCGACGTAAAGGGACAGGGAAGATAAGCTATGGCTACACCTTC.

This clonotype was counted between two and nine times. V gene TRBV25-1 combines with J gene TRBJ1-2; TRBD1 agrees at 10 bases. CDR1 and CDR2 from the germline V gene are MGHDK and SYGVNS. The length of the CDR3 is 12 residues. J gave up 10 bases and V 6 bases, and 5 bases lay outside the gene matches. As DNA, the CDR3 is TGTGCCAGCAGGGGACAGGGGAGGGCCTACACCTTC. It specifies CASRGQGRAYTF.

This clonotype was detected a few times. The J gene is TRBJ2-5, the V gene TRBV20-1; TRBD1 aligns across 9 bases. Losses at the gene ends were 5 bases for V and 2 bases for J; bases not matched to a gene: 9. Per the germline V gene, CDR1 is DFQATT and CDR2 is SNEGSKA (reference sequence). The CDR3 loop spans 15 amino acids. DNA of the CDR3: TGCAGTGCTCAGGAAGGGACAGGGAAGCAAGAGACCCAGTACTTC. Its translation: CSAQEGTGKQETQYF.

This clonotype has only a few counts. The chain uses TRBV20-1 and TRBJ2-1; maybe TRBD2 (5 bases). V lost 5 bases to trimming and J lost 4 bases, with 12 bases between them. CDR1 DFQATT and CDR2 SNEGSKA come from the germline V gene (reference sequence). CDR3 length: 13 residues. DNA of the CDR3: TGCAGTGCTCTGGGTAGCGCGTACAATGAGCAGTTCTTC. Translation: CSALGSAYNEQFF.

V and J are TRBV29-1 and TRBJ2-1; TRBD1 matches 7 bases. The ends lost 4 bases at V and 7 bases at J; junction bases unmatched: 7. Germline values: CDR1 SQVTM, CDR2 ANQGSEA. This CDR3 has 13 residues. The CDR3 DNA reads TGCAGCGTTGTTGGCCAGGGGGTTAATGAGCAGTTCTTC. Translated, it gives CSVVGQGVNEQFF.

The chain employs TRBV6-1 and TRBJ2-5; 12 nucleotides agree with TRBD2. The DNA end is more similar to TRBJ2-7, so the J call may be wrong. The CDR3 consists of 14 residues. CDR1 is MNHNS, CDR2 SASEGT, per germline. CDR3 sequence reads: CASRRLAGESEQYF. CDR3 bases: TGTGCCAGCAGAAGACTAGCGGGAGAAAGCGAGCAGTACTTC.

V is TRBV27 and J is TRBJ1-2; 9 bases fit TRBD1. The CDR3 runs 13 residues. Germline V gene data show CDR1 as MNHEY and CDR2 as SMNVEV (reference sequence). Trimming cost V 6 bases and J 7 bases; bases outside gene matches: 6. Written as DNA, the CDR3 is TGTGCCAGCAGGATGCAGGACAGGGGTGGCTACACCTTC. As protein: CASRMQDRGGYTF.

This clonotype was seen at least ten times. The rearrangement uses TRBV29-1 and TRBJ2-2; D unresolved. The CDR3 is 13 residues long. V was cut by 5 bases and J by 0 bases, with 7 bases left in between. CDR1 and CDR2 from the germline V gene are SQVTM and ANQGSEA. CDR3 amino acids: CSVRRTNTGELFF. CDR3 nucleotides: TGCAGCGTTCGACGTACGAACACCGGGGAGCTGTTTTTT.

This clonotype came up many times. The chain combines TRBV4-3 with TRBJ2-5, with no clear D. V gave up 1 base and J gave up 4 bases, with 7 bases separating them. CDR1 is LGHNA and CDR2 is YSLEER in the germline V gene. CDR3 length equals 13 residues. The CDR3 loop reads CASSQGVLETQYF. Written as DNA, the CDR3 is TGCGCCAGCAGCCAAGGGGTATTAGAGACCCAGTACTTC.

The chain uses TRBV6-5 and TRBJ1-1, with D perhaps TRBD1 (5 bases). V was shortened by 6 bases and J by 4 bases, with 18 bases between the two germline ends. The CDR3 runs to 15 residues. The V gene's germline CDR1 is MNHEY and CDR2 SVGAGI. The CDR3 DNA reads as TGTGCCAGCAGCATGGCCGGGGGGGTCGGCACTGAAGCTTTCTTT. It codes for CASSMAGGVGTEAFF.

The chain is built from TRBV5-1 and TRBJ2-7, with TRBD2 matching 8 bases. V dropped 0 bases and J dropped 6; count of bases not matched to a gene: 17. The CDR3 consists of 18 residues. Germline CDR1 reads SGHRS; CDR2 reads YFSETQ. DNA of the CDR3: TGCGCCAGCAGCTTGGCCGTCAGACACAGCGGGAGCGACTGCGAGCAGTACTTC. This translates into CASSLAVRHSGSDCEQYF.

The chain employs TRBV12-3 or TRBV12-4 and TRBJ2-3, with TRBD2 identical over 9 bases. The V segment lost 7 bases and the J segment 4 bases; nucleotides outside the gene matches: 15. CDR3 length equals 17 residues. The CDR3 loop reads CASNPGVRGGYPDTQYF. In DNA form, the CDR3 reads TGTGCCAGCAACCCGGGGGTGCGGGGGGGGTACCCAGATACGCAGTATTTT.

This chain uses TRBV7-2 with TRBJ2-7; 13 bases map to TRBD2. The J call is in doubt because the DNA end fits TRBJ2-5 better. Germline CDR1 is SGHTA and CDR2 is FQGNSA. This CDR3 region has 16 residues. This CDR3 reads CASSSLAGGPRETQYF. The CDR3 region has the DNA TGTGCCAGCAGCTCACTAGCGGGAGGGCCCAGAGAGACCCAGTACTTC.

The gene calls are TRBV27 and TRBJ2-3; TRBD2 matches 11 bases. The CDR3 contains 17 residues. Germline CDR1 MNHEY, CDR2 SMNVEV (reference sequence). The ends lost 5 bases at V and 2 bases at J; junction bases unmatched: 9. The CDR3 DNA reads as TGTGCCAGCAGTAACACCATAGCGGGAGGGATCACAGATACGCAGTATTTT. Its protein is CASSNTIAGGITDTQYF.